A single sample gave rise to the 28 T cell receptor beta chains below, sequenced in a study of blood T cell repertoires in COVID-19 (TCRdb year 2020). Library preparation employed the immunoSEQ multiplex PCR assay. The clones in this table, taken by TCRdb from immuneACCESS, are in-frame only. Not every clone is retained; where verified, under half of the shortfall comes from an unresolved V gene, and the cause of the rest is unknown. This sample gives 60,000 to 80,000 clones in total; roughly 84% of them show up just once. Jointly, the top ten make up 8.8% of the sample. Sequenced sample: peripheral blood. These receptors were taken from a man in his fifties with active COVID-19.

J is TRBJ2-1 and V is TRBV4-1; D remains ambiguous. CDR3 length: 14 amino acids. Germline V gene sequence: CDR1 MGHRA, CDR2 YSYEKL. Trimming cost V 0 bases and J 7 bases, with 10 bases left between them. CDR3 protein: CASSQEGAVNEQFF. CDR3 sequence (DNA): TGCGCCAGCAGCCAAGAAGGCGCGGTTAATGAGCAGTTCTTC.

This clone was seen more than once but under ten times. This chain connects TRBV2 to TRBJ1-5, with a possible D match to TRBD1 (5 bases). The CDR3 totals 14 residues. V lost 8 bases to trimming and J lost 0 bases, with 11 bases between them. Germline lookup yields CDR1 SNHLY and CDR2 FYNNEI. This CDR3 is CASRGLTSNQPQHF. CDR3 nucleotides: TGTGCCAGCCGGGGACTCACTAGCAATCAGCCCCAGCATTTT. Complete variable domain (other parts from reference TRBV2 and TRBJ1-5): EPEVTQTPSHQVTQMGQEVILRCVPISNHLYFYWYRQILGQKVEFLVSFYNNEISEKSEIFDDQFSVERPDGSNFTLKIRSTKLEDSAMYFCASRGLTSNQPQHFGDGTRLSIL.

This clone was seen a single time. This chain connects TRBV12-3 or TRBV12-4 to TRBJ2-1; D is uncertain. CDR3 size: 13 residues. The ends were cut back, 3 bases at V and 14 bases at J, with 17 bases in the middle. The chain's CDR3 is CASSFFHGQDEFF. In nucleotides, the CDR3 is TGTGCCAGCAGTTTCTTTCACGGTCAGGATGAGTTCTTC.

The chain employs TRBV7-9 and TRBJ2-7; D gene uncertain. Trimming took 5 bases from V and 3 from J, leaving 11 bases between them. This CDR3 has 13 residues. Germline CDR1 reads SEHNR; CDR2 reads FQNEAQ (reference sequence). The CDR3 reads CASSPTVFYEQYF. As DNA, the CDR3 is TGTGCCAGCAGCCCTACAGTTTTCTACGAGCAGTACTTC.

This clone was observed a handful of times. The rearrangement joins TRBV4-1 to TRBJ2-7, with a weak D call TRBD1 (5 bases). V dropped 0 bases and J dropped 3 bases, with 15 bases sitting between them. The CDR3 has 16 residues. The germline gives CDR1 MGHRA, CDR2 YSYEKL. CDR3 in amino acids: CASSQDNGANLYEQYF. The CDR3 nucleotides are TGCGCCAGCAGCCAAGATAATGGGGCCAACCTCTACGAGCAGTACTTC.

The chain has TRBV6-5 and TRBJ2-1; tentative D call: TRBD2 (5 bases). Germline V CDR1 and CDR2: MNHEY, SVGAGI. The CDR3 covers 13 residues. V shed 5 bases and J shed 15 bases, with 20 bases lying between them. The CDR3 protein is CASSTSGLGIWFF. The CDR3 bases are TGTGCCAGCAGTACAAGCGGACTGGGTATCTGGTTCTTC.

This clone was seen only once. The J gene is TRBJ2-5, the V gene TRBV6-2 or TRBV6-3, with 9 bases that match TRBD1. The CDR3 has 16 residues. V lost 6 bases to trimming and J lost 5 bases; unmatched junction nucleotides: 13. CDR1 is MNHEY, CDR2 SVGEGT, per germline. The CDR3 DNA reads TGTGCCAGCAGCTCCCCTAACAGGGGGCGCTGGGAGACCCAGTACTTC. Translating gives CASSSPNRGRWETQYF.

The chain links TRBV29-1 to TRBJ1-1; 7 bases agree with TRBD1. Germline CDR1 is SQVTM and CDR2 is ANQGSEA. The trim removed 7 bases at V and 0 bases at J, leaving 5 bases unmatched. This CDR3 comprises 13 residues. The CDR3 here is CSANRGMNTEAFF. In DNA, the CDR3 is TGCAGCGCCAACAGGGGCATGAACACTGAAGCTTTCTTT.

This chain links TRBV18 with TRBJ2-7; 10 bases line up with TRBD2. Germline CDR1 and CDR2: KGHSH and LQKENI. The junction had 12 bases not matched to a gene; V was cut back by 2 bases and J by 5 bases. The CDR3 is 17 residues long. CDR3 sequence: CASSPWGLAGEGDEQYF. The CDR3 bases are TGTGCCAGCTCACCATGGGGCCTAGCGGGAGAAGGGGACGAGCAGTACTTC.

This clone was counted a single time. The chain has TRBV7-2 and TRBJ2-1; 8 bases are a match to TRBD2. The V gene end was trimmed by 5 bases and the J gene end by 4 bases; junction bases not matched to a gene: 7. Germline V gene data show CDR1 as SGHTA and CDR2 as FQGNSA. This CDR3 is 15 amino acids long. In nucleotides, the CDR3 is TGTGCCAGCAGCCCTAAGGGCGGGAGGTACAATGAGCAGTTCTTC. Protein: CASSPKGGRYNEQFF.

This chain uses TRBV6-2 or TRBV6-3 with TRBJ1-2, with D unclear. V was trimmed by 6 bases and J by 7 bases, leaving 15 bases between them. Germline V lookup: CDR1 MNHEY, CDR2 SVGEGT. The CDR3 contains 13 residues. In DNA form, the CDR3 reads TGTGCCAGCAGCTCCGACTACTCGGGTGGCTACACCTTC. It yields the protein CASSSDYSGGYTF.

The chain uses TRBV5-1 and TRBJ2-3; a weak D match, TRBD2 (6 bases). Germline V gene sequence: CDR1 SGHRS, CDR2 YFSETQ. The V gene lost 0 bases and the J gene lost 3 bases, with 11 bases spanning the gap. This CDR3 is built from 15 residues. The CDR3 sequence: CASSLASVVTDTQYF. The DNA of the CDR3 is TGCGCCAGCAGCTTGGCTAGCGTGGTGACAGATACGCAGTATTTT.

V is TRBV11-2 and J is TRBJ2-7; maybe TRBD1 (7 bases). The V end lost 2 bases, the J end lost 1 base, and 12 bases lay between the germline ends. The germline CDR1 and CDR2 sequences are SGHAT and FQNNGV. The CDR3 consists of 15 residues. CDR3 coding DNA: TGTGCCAGCAGCTTAAGGTCAGGGGGGTCCTACGAGCAGTACTTC. Its translation is CASSLRSGGSYEQYF.

The V gene is TRBV5-1, the J gene TRBJ1-2; weak D call: TRBD1 (5 bases). CDR1 is SGHRS, CDR2 YFSETQ, per germline. The CDR3 runs to 13 residues. Trimming stripped 2 bases from V and 8 bases from J, with 13 bases between. The CDR3 DNA follows: TGCGCCAGCAGCTTAGAATCAGGGCCCGGCTACACCTTC. Protein: CASSLESGPGYTF.

The chain uses TRBV5-1 and TRBJ2-5; D remains ambiguous. Germline V CDR1 and CDR2: SGHRS, YFSETQ. This CDR3 comprises 14 residues. Trimming removed 3 bases from V and 5 bases from J, with 14 bases in between. The CDR3 DNA follows: TGCGCCAGCAGCTCAGATACCGGCAGGGAGACCCAGTACTTC. Residues: CASSSDTGRETQYF.

The chain has TRBV4-2 and TRBJ2-7, with 7 bases that match TRBD1. Germline CDR1 and CDR2: LGHNA and YNFKEQ. The V and J ends lost 4 bases and 0 bases, in that order; junction bases with no gene match: 18. The CDR3 length is 19 residues. The CDR3 region is CASSLRSRQGATGSYEQYF. In nucleotides, the CDR3 is TGTGCCAGCAGCCTCCGATCACGACAGGGAGCGACTGGCTCCTACGAGCAGTACTTC.

The chain joins TRBV11-2 to TRBJ1-5, with D perhaps TRBD1 (6 bases). V lost 1 base and J 6 bases, leaving 13 bases between the germline ends. This CDR3 has 15 residues. The V gene's germline CDR1 is SGHAT and CDR2 FQNNGV. The DNA for the CDR3 is TGTGCCAGCAGCTTAGGACAGGCGGGCACTCAGCCCCAGCATTTT. Protein: CASSLGQAGTQPQHF.

The rearrangement uses TRBV20-1 and TRBJ2-3; D remains ambiguous. V lost 3 bases to trimming and J lost 0 bases, with 10 bases between them. This CDR3 spans 14 amino acids. Germline V gives CDR1 DFQATT, CDR2 SNEGSKA (reference sequence). The CDR3 loop is CSASATPSTDTQYF. CDR3 DNA: TGCAGTGCTAGTGCGACACCCAGCACAGATACGCAGTATTTT.

CDR3 loop: CATSRDRGTGKTQYF. In DNA form, the CDR3 reads TGTGCCACCAGCAGAGATCGCGGGACAGGGAAGACCCAGTACTTC. This sequence joins TRBV15 and TRBJ2-5, with TRBD1 matching over 9 bases. Germline V CDR1 and CDR2: LNHNV, YYDKDF (reference sequence). Trimming cost V 0 bases and J 6 bases; bases outside gene matches: 5. The CDR3 length is 15 residues.

The V call is TRBV7-9, the J call TRBJ2-1; 7 nucleotides match TRBD1. The germline V gene encodes CDR1 SEHNR and CDR2 FQNEAQ (reference sequence). Unmatched junction bases numbered 4, after V lost 5 bases and J lost 0 bases. The CDR3 totals 15 residues. CDR3 nucleotides: TGTGCCAGCAGCCTCCGACAGGGCTCCTACAATGAGCAGTTCTTC. Translating it yields CASSLRQGSYNEQFF.

The J gene is TRBJ2-6, the V gene TRBV15; D uncertain. V was trimmed by 3 bases and J by 0 bases, leaving 6 bases between them. The germline gives CDR1 LNHNV, CDR2 YYDKDF (reference sequence). The CDR3 runs 15 residues. CDR3 in DNA: TGTGCCACCAGCAGTACTCCCTCTGGGGCCAACGTCCTGACTTTC. It is translated as CATSSTPSGANVLTF.

Here the CDR3 reads CASSPRAAVLSNQPQHF. In DNA form, the CDR3 reads TGTGCCAGCTCACCACGAGCGGCAGTACTTAGCAATCAGCCCCAGCATTTT. The chain employs TRBV18 and TRBJ1-5; D remains ambiguous. Germline V gene lookup returns CDR1 KGHSH and CDR2 LQKENI. Between the trimmed V and J ends, which lost 1 base and 0 bases, there was a span of 13 bases. The length of the CDR3 is 17 residues.

The V and J genes are TRBV5-1 and TRBJ1-2; 7 positions agree with TRBD1. J was trimmed by 4 bases and V by 3 bases; bases with no gene match: 9. Per germline, CDR1 SGHRS and CDR2 YFSETQ. The CDR3 covers 15 residues. CDR3 bases: TGCGCCAGCAGCTCGATAATCCAGGGGGGCTATGGCTACACCTTC. Its translation is CASSSIIQGGYGYTF.

The chain combines TRBV7-2 with TRBJ2-3; no firm D call. Deletions cut 5 bases from V and 1 base from J, with 10 bases between. Germline V CDR1 and CDR2: SGHTA, FQGNSA. The length of the CDR3 is 14 residues. This CDR3 reads CASSPSRGTDTQYF. The CDR3 bases are TGTGCCAGCAGCCCATCCCGGGGCACAGATACGCAGTATTTT.

The chain combines TRBV7-9 with TRBJ2-1; 7 bases agree with TRBD2. Per germline, CDR1 SEHNR and CDR2 FQNEAQ (reference sequence). J gave up 3 bases and V 5 bases, and 10 bases lay outside the gene matches. This CDR3 has 16 amino acids. CDR3 protein: CASSRTMTSNYNEQFF. Here the CDR3 DNA reads TGTGCCAGCAGCCGAACGATGACTAGCAACTACAATGAGCAGTTCTTC. Looking up the rest from reference TRBV7-9 and TRBJ2-1 gives the full variable domain: DTGVSQNPRHKITKRGQNVTFRCDPISEHNRLYWYRQTLGQGPEFLTYFQNEAQLEKSRLLSDRFSAERPKGSFSTLEIQRTEQGDSAMYLCASSRTMTSNYNEQFFGPGTRLTVL.

For this clone: A junction boundary mismatches the germline segment, possibly from a read error. In the same sample, other DNA sequences code for this CDR3. This chain links TRBV5-1 with TRBJ2-1; D may be TRBD1 (6 bases). Germline CDR1 SGHRS, CDR2 YFSETQ. This CDR3 spans 14 amino acids. CDR3 DNA: TGCGCTAGCAGCACTGCCGACGAGGGGGTCGTTCGGTTCTTC. It encodes CASSTADEGVVRFF.

This rearrangement joins TRBV24-1 to TRBJ2-2, with 10 bases identical to TRBD1. Losses at the gene ends were 6 bases for V and 4 bases for J; bases not matched to a gene: 1. The CDR3 sequence is 14 residues long. CDR1 and CDR2 (germline): KGHDR, SFDVKD. CDR3 in amino acids: CATSRTGGTGELFF. The CDR3 nucleotides read TGTGCCACCAGTAGGACAGGGGGCACCGGGGAGCTGTTTTTT.

The rearrangement uses TRBV12-3 or TRBV12-4 and TRBJ2-7, with D possibly matching TRBD2 (6 bases). CDR3 size: 13 residues. V shed 6 bases and J shed 3 bases, with 12 bases lying between them. The CDR3 region is CASSQGLGYEQYF. The CDR3 nucleotides are TGTGCCAGCAGCCAGGGACTTGGCTACGAGCAGTACTTC.